This is a list of T cell receptor beta chains from one sample in a study of CD8 T cells in Susac syndrome. TCRdb reprocessed the immunoSEQ multiplex PCR reads via MiXCR and lists one record per CDR3 protein. The table shows roughly 200,000 distinct CDR3 sequences, with just under 95% occurring only once. Sequencing input: CD4+ T cells from PBMCs. These receptors came from a human donor with multiple sclerosis. Each CDR3 is given with its conserved first and last residue. The order of the fields is D gene, V gene, J gene, clone size, CDR3 DNA, CDR3 protein. A D gene is named only where the DNA matches it firmly. The size entry is marked missing in some rows and otherwise reads once, few, many or a size class.

TRBD1,TRBV20-1,TRBJ1-1,NA,TGCAGTGCTGGACAGGGGAGAGCTTTCTTT,CSAGQGRAFF
TRBD1,TRBV29-1,TRBJ1-1,NA,TGCAGCTTCCGACAGGGCCCAGTGAACACTGAAGCTTTCTTT,CSFRQGPVNTEAFF
NA,TRBV12-3/TRBV12-4,TRBJ1-5,NA,TGTGCCAGCAGTTTAACAGCCAATCAGCCCCAGCATTTT,CASSLTANQPQHF
NA,TRBV15,TRBJ2-2,NA,TGTGCCACCAGAGGGGGGGCGATTACCGGGGAGCTGTTTTTT,CATRGGAITGELFF
NA,TRBV7-3,TRBJ2-3,NA,TGTGCCAGCAGTTGGTCCGGGGTCCCTACAGATACGCAGTATTTT,CASSWSGVPTDTQYF
NA,TRBV9,TRBJ2-1,NA,TGTGCCAGCAGCGAGAGGAGGGGCCATGGCTTGAGTGAGCAGTTCTTC,CASSERRGHGLSEQFF
NA,TRBV7-9,TRBJ1-1,NA,TGTGCCAGCAGCCCAAATCGGGAGGGGACTGAAGCTTTCTTT,CASSPNREGTEAFF
NA,TRBV29-1,TRBJ1-1,NA,TGCAGCGTTGGTGTCTACACTGAAGCTTTCTTT,CSVGVYTEAFF
NA,TRBV2,TRBJ2-2,once,TGTGCCAGCAGAGACAGGATAAACACCGGGGAGCTGTTTTTT,CASRDRINTGELFF
NA,TRBV20-1,TRBJ1-2,NA,TGCAGTGCTAGTGGGGGACAACCTTCTAACTATGGCTACACCTTC,CSASGGQPSNYGYTF
NA,TRBV29-1,TRBJ1-2,NA,TGCAGCGTGCAGGAGTACGGGGGAGAGTATGGCTACACCTTC,CSVQEYGGEYGYTF
NA,TRBV27,TRBJ1-2,once,TGTGCCAGCAGTTTAGTCGGGAACTATGGCTACACCTTC,CASSLVGNYGYTF
TRBD1,TRBV18,TRBJ1-1,NA,TGTGCCAGCTCACCATTGCAGGGACAGGCTGAAGCTTTCTTT,CASSPLQGQAEAFF
NA,TRBV29-1,TRBJ2-1,NA,TGCAGCGTTGAGTGGAGTTACAATGAGCAGTTCTTC,CSVEWSYNEQFF
TRBD2,TRBV6-2/TRBV6-3,TRBJ2-6,few,TGTGCCAGCAGTTACCGAGCGGGGGCTGGGGCCAACGTCCTGACTTTC,CASSYRAGAGANVLTF
NA,TRBV30,TRBJ2-6,NA,TGTGCCTGGACTCCTGGGGCCAACGTCCTGACTTTC,CAWTPGANVLTF
NA,TRBV29-1,TRBJ1-1,once,TGCAGCGTTGAATTTGAGGACAGGAACACTGAAGCTTTCTTT,CSVEFEDRNTEAFF
NA,TRBV9,TRBJ2-7,NA,TGTGCCAGCAGTGTTACCTTCGGTCTAGGGGACGACGAGCAGTACTTC,CASSVTFGLGDDEQYF
NA,TRBV5-6,TRBJ1-6,NA,TGTGCCAGCAGCTTGATTAGGGACTCCTATAATTCACCCCTCCACTTT,CASSLIRDSYNSPLHF
TRBD2,TRBV30,TRBJ2-1,NA,TGTGCCTGGAGTGCCCGACTAGCGGGCCTCAATGAGCAGTTCTTC,CAWSARLAGLNEQFF
TRBD1,TRBV29-1,TRBJ1-2,NA,TGCAGCGCCCAAAAGGACAGGCGTTATGGCTACACCTTC,CSAQKDRRYGYTF
NA,TRBV20-1,TRBJ1-2,NA,TGCAGTGCTAGTGGTCAGAGCGGCTACACCTTC,CSASGQSGYTF
NA,TRBV20-1,TRBJ1-5,NA,TGCAGTGCCAGTGCTGCGGCGAGCAATCAGCCCCAGCATTTT,CSASAAASNQPQHF
NA,TRBV7-2,TRBJ2-1,once,TGTGCCAGCAGCTTAGAACTCTACAATGAGCAGTTCTTC,CASSLELYNEQFF
NA,TRBV18,TRBJ2-5,NA,TGTGCCAGCTCATCGTTACAGGGCCACCAAGAGACCCAGTACTTC,CASSSLQGHQETQYF
TRBD1,TRBV15,TRBJ1-5,NA,TGTGCCACCAGCAGTGATACAGGGGGCAATCAGCCCCAGCATTTT,CATSSDTGGNQPQHF
NA,TRBV2,TRBJ1-1,NA,TGTGCCAGCAGTGAAAACGGTTGGACTGAAGCTTTCTTT,CASSENGWTEAFF
NA,TRBV9,TRBJ1-3,NA,TGTGCCAGCAGCGTAGGAGAAGGGTTCTCTGGAAACACCATATATTTT,CASSVGEGFSGNTIYF
NA,TRBV6-1,TRBJ2-5,NA,TGTGCCAGCCAGAGGGAGACCCAGTACTTC,CASQRETQYF
NA,TRBV20-1,TRBJ2-1,NA,TGCAGTGCTAGGCGAATAGGGACTTCAAATGAGCAGTTCTTC,CSARRIGTSNEQFF
NA,TRBV23-1,TRBJ1-1,NA,TGCGCCAGCAGTCAATCTAAAGGGATTGATGCTTTCTTT,CASSQSKGIDAFF
NA,TRBV5-1,TRBJ2-7,NA,TGCGCCAGCAGAAGGGGGACACCTGAGGAGCAGTACTTC,CASRRGTPEEQYF
NA,TRBV3-1,TRBJ1-1,NA,TGTGCCAGCAGCCATAACACTGAAGCTTTCTTT,CASSHNTEAFF
TRBD1,TRBV30,TRBJ1-1,NA,TGTGCCTTGATATTCGGACAGGGTCTAATGAACACTGAAGCTTTCTTT,CALIFGQGLMNTEAFF
TRBD1,TRBV30,TRBJ1-5,few,TGTGCCTGGAAAGGACAGGGGCGTCAGCCCCAGCATTTT,CAWKGQGRQPQHF
NA,TRBV30,TRBJ1-2,NA,TGTGCCTGGAGTCCCACGGAAGCGACGGGCTACACCTTC,CAWSPTEATGYTF
NA,TRBV29-1,TRBJ2-7,NA,TGCAGCTCCCGGGACTCCTACGAGCAGTACTTC,CSSRDSYEQYF
NA,TRBV29-1,TRBJ2-3,NA,TGCAGCGTTGAAGTGGCGGGCGATACGCAGTATTTT,CSVEVAGDTQYF
TRBD1,TRBV20-1,TRBJ2-1,NA,TGCAGTGTTGGGGACAGGGGGCCGGGTGAGCAGTTCTTC,CSVGDRGPGEQFF
NA,TRBV12-3/TRBV12-4,TRBJ2-7,NA,TGTGCCAGCAGTTTAGTTTCAGGGTCAAGCTCCTACGAGCAGTACTTC,CASSLVSGSSSYEQYF
NA,TRBV12-5,TRBJ2-1,NA,TGTGCTAGTGGTTTCCTTCCAGATGACAATGAGCAGTTCTTC,CASGFLPDDNEQFF